This entry concerns a single T cell receptor (beta chain). The V gene's germline CDR1 is SEHNR and CDR2 FQNEAQ (reference sequence). There are 13 residues in the CDR3. The J segment lost 4 bases and the V segment lost 5 bases, leaving 3 bases of the junction unmatched. These data originate in a study of blood T cell repertoires in COVID-19. Study-wide background: Nucleic acid was either cDNA or gDNA, and it came from T cells, B-cell-depleted T cells, or PBMCs.

As handled by the study authors: By means of reference gene primer amplification, nucleated cell counts were estimated. TCRdb keeps only in-frame clones here, not all; method: immunoSEQ multiplex PCR. V and J calls plus clone size are reproduced from that table; the DNA served to infer D and trimming. The sample lists more than 300,000 clones, roughly 88% occurring once. The sequence came from a woman under 40 with COVID-19, enrolled during active disease. Sequenced sample: peripheral blood. This rearrangement joins TRBV7-9 to TRBJ1-2; TRBD1 matches 8 bases. This CDR3 is CASSPGTGYGYTF. CDR3 in DNA: TGTGCCAGCAGCCCCGGGACAGGCTATGGCTACACCTTC.